Listed here are 24 T cell receptor beta chains from one sample, sequenced in a study of shared clonotypes between healthy human individuals. The method was immunoSEQ multiplex PCR; TCRdb's version includes in-frame clones alone and lacks a portion of them. The data contain fewer than 400,000 clones, around 72% of them singletons. The specimen sequenced was memory CD4+ T cells sorted from blood. Subset in this sample: CD45RA-negative fraction. These TCRs come from a man aged 25-45 years in good health.

The chain links TRBV4-3 to TRBJ2-1; 7 bases are a match to TRBD1. Per germline, CDR1 LGHNA and CDR2 YSLEER. J lost 12 bases, V lost 1 base, and 12 bases had no gene match. The CDR3 runs 15 residues. The CDR3 reads CASSQGQGKVFGQFF. CDR3 coding DNA: TGCGCCAGCAGCCAAGGACAGGGTAAGGTGTTCGGGCAGTTCTTC.

This rearrangement joins TRBV6-5 to TRBJ2-2; TRBD1 is a possible D gene (6 bases). In germline, CDR1 is MNHEY, CDR2 SVGAGI. The CDR3 is made up of 16 amino acids. Trimming took off 0 bases at V and 5 bases at J, with 13 bases between the two ends. The CDR3 reads CASSYSGAVGTGELFF. CDR3 in DNA: TGTGCCAGCAGTTACTCGGGGGCAGTGGGGACCGGGGAGCTGTTTTTT.

V is TRBV5-6 and J is TRBJ2-1, with no clear D. The CDR3 loop spans 13 amino acids. The V end was cut by 5 bases, the J end by 10 bases, with 16 bases between. The germline V gene encodes CDR1 SGHDT and CDR2 YYEEEE. CDR3 sequence (DNA): TGTGCCAGCAGTCGAGACCACATAACAGAGCAGTTCTTC. Protein: CASSRDHITEQFF.

The chain employs TRBV25-1 and TRBJ1-2; D might be TRBD1 (5 bases). The V and J ends lost 2 bases and 0 bases respectively, with 10 bases between them. Per germline, CDR1 MGHDK and CDR2 SYGVNS. The CDR3 loop spans 15 amino acids. Here the CDR3 reads CASSEPGRPNYGYTF. DNA for the CDR3: TGTGCCAGCAGTGAACCGGGACGGCCTAACTATGGCTACACCTTC.

This clone was seen more than once but under ten times. The V gene is TRBV5-1, the J gene TRBJ1-2; D is undetermined. The CDR3 has 13 residues. Trimming shortened V by 1 base and J by 13 bases, and 17 bases separated the two germline ends. CDR1 and CDR2 (germline): SGHRS, YFSETQ. The CDR3 spells CASSLRPEQNATF. The CDR3 DNA is TGCGCCAGCAGCTTGCGCCCAGAACAGAACGCCACCTTC.

This clone came up a few times. This chain connects TRBV9 to TRBJ2-1, with D possibly matching TRBD2 (6 bases). Trimming removed 0 bases from V and 4 bases from J, with 8 bases in between. Per germline, CDR1 SGDLS and CDR2 YYNGEE. The CDR3 runs 14 residues. For the CDR3, the DNA is TGTGCCAGCAGCGTAGCGGGAGAGTACAATGAGCAGTTCTTC. Encoded protein: CASSVAGEYNEQFF.

The V call is TRBV14, the J call TRBJ2-7; D may be TRBD1 or TRBD2 (5 bases each). Germline V lookup: CDR1 SGHDN, CDR2 FVKESK. V lost 3 bases, J lost 3 bases, and 24 bases lay in between. This CDR3 has 18 amino acids. This chain's CDR3 is CASSQYMRRGAEIYEQYF. The CDR3 bases are TGTGCCAGCAGCCAGTATATGAGAAGGGGAGCGGAGATCTACGAGCAGTACTTC. Full variable domain (remainder filled in from reference TRBV14 and TRBJ2-7): EAGVTQFPSHSVIEKGQTVTLRCDPISGHDNLYWYRRVMGKEIKFLLHFVKESKQDESGMPNNRFLAERTGGTYSTLKVQPAELEDSGVYFCASSQYMRRGAEIYEQYFGPGTRLTVT.

The chain recombines TRBV5-1 with TRBJ2-5; 7 bases are a match to TRBD2. The germline V gene has CDR1 SGHRS and CDR2 YFSETQ. After removal of 4 bases from V and 5 bases from J, the junction contained 11 bases not matched to a gene. The CDR3 covers 15 residues. The CDR3 DNA reads as TGCGCCAGCAGCGGCCAAGCGGGAACCGGTGAGACCCAGTACTTC. Its translation is CASSGQAGTGETQYF.

The chain has TRBV9 and TRBJ2-7; weak D call: TRBD2 (5 bases). CDR1 is SGDLS, CDR2 YYNGEE, per germline. CDR3 length: 15 amino acids. With 4 bases removed from V and 3 bases from J, the gap between germline ends came to 17 bases. CDR3 in amino acids: CASSPIGSGFYEQYF. CDR3 bases: TGTGCCAGCAGCCCCATTGGCAGCGGCTTCTACGAGCAGTACTTC.

This clone was seen ten or more times. This chain links TRBV18 with TRBJ1-1; no definite D call. Deletions cut 6 bases from V and 5 bases from J, with 16 bases between. Germline assignment: CDR1 KGHSH and CDR2 LQKENI. The CDR3 totals 14 residues. The CDR3 region is CASSIDRRGTEAFF. The CDR3, as DNA: TGTGCCAGCTCCATAGACCGACGCGGGACTGAAGCTTTCTTT.

V and J are TRBV28 and TRBJ2-5; D may correspond to TRBD1 or TRBD2 (5 bases each). CDR1 is MDHEN, CDR2 SYDVKM, per germline. The CDR3 is 15 residues long. V lost 2 bases and J 5 bases, leaving 15 bases between the germline ends. CDR3 region: CASSLPSGAGETQYF. CDR3 bases: TGTGCCAGCAGTTTACCGTCCGGGGCCGGGGAGACCCAGTACTTC.

The CDR3 sequence: CASSLGSGDGGANVLTF. The CDR3 DNA sequence: TGTGCCAGCAGCTTAGGATCAGGGGATGGTGGGGCCAACGTCCTGACTTTC. This chain connects TRBV7-2 to TRBJ2-6; a possible D gene is TRBD1 (6 bases). The CDR3 is 17 residues long. V lost 1 base, J lost 3 bases, and 13 bases lay in between. In germline, CDR1 is SGHTA, CDR2 FQGNSA. Full variable domain (missing parts from reference TRBV7-2 and TRBJ2-6): GAGVSQSPSNKVTEKGKDVELRCDPISGHTALYWYRQSLGQGLEFLIYFQGNSAPDKSGLPSDRFSAERTGGSVSTLTIQRTQQEDSAVYLCASSLGSGDGGANVLTFGAGSRLTVL.

The genes are TRBV7-9 and TRBJ2-5; TRBD2 aligns across 10 bases. J lost 8 bases, V lost 8 bases, and 11 bases had no gene match. The germline V gene encodes CDR1 SEHNR and CDR2 FQNEAQ (reference sequence). This CDR3 comprises 14 residues. The CDR3 spells CASSSASGRATQYF. In nucleotides, the CDR3 is TGTGCCAGCTCCTCGGCTAGCGGGAGAGCTACCCAGTACTTC.

The V gene is TRBV6-1, the J gene TRBJ1-5; D might be TRBD1 (5 bases). The CDR3 length is 13 residues. Trimming removed 6 bases at V and 5 bases at J, with 11 bases between. Germline CDR1 is MNHNS and CDR2 is SASEGT. The CDR3 nucleotides are TGTGCCAGCAGGGGGGACCCAGATCAGCCCCAGCATTTT. Translating gives CASRGDPDQPQHF.

A single count supports this clone. The rearrangement joins TRBV14 to TRBJ2-7; D is possibly TRBD1 or TRBD2 (5 bases each). V lost 4 bases and J 3 bases, leaving 13 bases between the germline ends. The CDR3 has 14 amino acids. The germline V gene has CDR1 SGHDN and CDR2 FVKESK. Here the CDR3 DNA reads TGTGCCAGCAGCCCTGACAGAGGGCGCTACGAGCAGTACTTC. It encodes CASSPDRGRYEQYF.

The chain has TRBV9 and TRBJ2-5, with D perhaps given as TRBD1 or TRBD2 (5 bases each). CDR1 SGDLS and CDR2 YYNGEE come from the germline V gene. This CDR3 is built from 14 residues. Trimming took off 0 bases at V and 5 bases at J, with 11 bases between the two ends. In DNA, the CDR3 is TGTGCCAGCAGCGTAGATGGGGGAGTGGAGACCCAGTACTTC. Amino acids: CASSVDGGVETQYF.

V usage is TRBV5-1 and J usage is TRBJ1-1, with D uncertain. The CDR3 has 15 amino acids. From germline, CDR1 is SGHRS and CDR2 YFSETQ. The ends were cut back, 3 bases at V and 0 bases at J, with 12 bases in the middle. The CDR3 DNA reads as TGCGCCAGCAGCTCGGACGGAAGAATGAACACTGAAGCTTTCTTT. Its protein product is CASSSDGRMNTEAFF.

The chain couples TRBV19 to TRBJ2-7; perhaps TRBD2 as D (6 bases). The CDR3 has 16 residues. Trimming pared 0 bases from V and 2 bases from J, leaving 14 bases between. Looked up from germline, CDR1 is LNHDA and CDR2 is SQIVND (reference sequence). CDR3 in amino acids: CASSIDNGGAAYEQYF. CDR3 in DNA: TGTGCCAGTAGTATAGATAACGGGGGAGCGGCCTACGAGCAGTACTTC. The full variable domain, in which reference TRBV19 and TRBJ2-7 provide the parts outside the CDR3, is DGGITQSPKYLFRKEGQNVTLSCEQNLNHDAMYWYRQDPGQGLRLIYYSQIVNDFQKGDIAEGYSVSREKKESFPLTVTSAQKNPTAFYLCASSIDNGGAAYEQYFGPGTRLTVT.

This chain uses TRBV5-1 with TRBJ2-3; TRBD2 aligns across 8 bases. The CDR3 runs to 13 residues. The germline V gene has CDR1 SGHRS and CDR2 YFSETQ. V trimming: 1 base; J trimming: 5 bases; junction bases outside the gene matches: 0. Here the CDR3 reads CASSLRGGDTQYF. CDR3 coding DNA: TGCGCCAGCAGCTTGCGGGGGGGAGATACGCAGTATTTT.

The V call is TRBV11-2, the J call TRBJ1-4, with TRBD1 matching over 9 bases. CDR1 is SGHAT, CDR2 FQNNGV, per germline. J gave up 6 bases and V 5 bases, and 4 bases lay outside the gene matches. The CDR3 totals 14 residues. The CDR3 coding sequence is TGTGCCAGCAGCCCGCGGACAGGGGATGAAAAACTGTTTTTT. Translation: CASSPRTGDEKLFF.

The rearrangement uses TRBV28 and TRBJ2-6; 8 bases are a match to TRBD1. From germline, CDR1 is MDHEN and CDR2 SYDVKM. The CDR3 has 18 amino acids. V dropped 5 bases and J dropped 1; count of bases not matched to a gene: 10. As DNA, the CDR3 is TGTGCCAGCAGTCCCGGACAGGGACTGAATTCTGGGGCCAACGTCCTGACTTTC. Protein product: CASSPGQGLNSGANVLTF.

The chain joins TRBV6-5 to TRBJ1-4, with D possibly being TRBD1 (6 bases). CDR3 size: 14 residues. Germline V gene data show CDR1 as MNHEY and CDR2 as SVGAGI. V was clipped by 5 bases and J by 3 bases, with 10 bases between them. As DNA, the CDR3 is TGTGCCAGCAGTGGGGGCGCGGCTAATGAAAAACTGTTTTTT. Protein product: CASSGGAANEKLFF.

The rearrangement uses TRBV28 and TRBJ1-1; D might be TRBD1 (5 bases). The CDR3 loop spans 14 amino acids. The germline V gene has CDR1 MDHEN and CDR2 SYDVKM. The V end was cut by 3 bases, the J end by 8 bases, with 16 bases between. The CDR3 DNA is TGTGCCAGCAGTTTCCATACGGGCGAGGGGGAAGCTTTCTTT. Residues: CASSFHTGEGEAFF.

V and J are TRBV5-1 and TRBJ2-7; no reliable D call. This CDR3 has 13 amino acids. Germline loops: CDR1 SGHRS, CDR2 YFSETQ. Trimming left V 3 bases short and J 0 bases short, with 7 bases between. The CDR3 is CASSSKLSYEQYF. In DNA, the CDR3 is TGCGCCAGCAGCTCTAAGCTCTCCTACGAGCAGTACTTC. The full variable domain, completed using reference TRBV5-1 and TRBJ2-7, is KAGVTQTPRYLIKTRGQQVTLSCSPISGHRSVSWYQQTPGQGLQFLFEYFSETQRNKGNFPGRFSGRQFSNSRSEMNVSTLELGDSALYLCASSSKLSYEQYFGPGTRLTVT.